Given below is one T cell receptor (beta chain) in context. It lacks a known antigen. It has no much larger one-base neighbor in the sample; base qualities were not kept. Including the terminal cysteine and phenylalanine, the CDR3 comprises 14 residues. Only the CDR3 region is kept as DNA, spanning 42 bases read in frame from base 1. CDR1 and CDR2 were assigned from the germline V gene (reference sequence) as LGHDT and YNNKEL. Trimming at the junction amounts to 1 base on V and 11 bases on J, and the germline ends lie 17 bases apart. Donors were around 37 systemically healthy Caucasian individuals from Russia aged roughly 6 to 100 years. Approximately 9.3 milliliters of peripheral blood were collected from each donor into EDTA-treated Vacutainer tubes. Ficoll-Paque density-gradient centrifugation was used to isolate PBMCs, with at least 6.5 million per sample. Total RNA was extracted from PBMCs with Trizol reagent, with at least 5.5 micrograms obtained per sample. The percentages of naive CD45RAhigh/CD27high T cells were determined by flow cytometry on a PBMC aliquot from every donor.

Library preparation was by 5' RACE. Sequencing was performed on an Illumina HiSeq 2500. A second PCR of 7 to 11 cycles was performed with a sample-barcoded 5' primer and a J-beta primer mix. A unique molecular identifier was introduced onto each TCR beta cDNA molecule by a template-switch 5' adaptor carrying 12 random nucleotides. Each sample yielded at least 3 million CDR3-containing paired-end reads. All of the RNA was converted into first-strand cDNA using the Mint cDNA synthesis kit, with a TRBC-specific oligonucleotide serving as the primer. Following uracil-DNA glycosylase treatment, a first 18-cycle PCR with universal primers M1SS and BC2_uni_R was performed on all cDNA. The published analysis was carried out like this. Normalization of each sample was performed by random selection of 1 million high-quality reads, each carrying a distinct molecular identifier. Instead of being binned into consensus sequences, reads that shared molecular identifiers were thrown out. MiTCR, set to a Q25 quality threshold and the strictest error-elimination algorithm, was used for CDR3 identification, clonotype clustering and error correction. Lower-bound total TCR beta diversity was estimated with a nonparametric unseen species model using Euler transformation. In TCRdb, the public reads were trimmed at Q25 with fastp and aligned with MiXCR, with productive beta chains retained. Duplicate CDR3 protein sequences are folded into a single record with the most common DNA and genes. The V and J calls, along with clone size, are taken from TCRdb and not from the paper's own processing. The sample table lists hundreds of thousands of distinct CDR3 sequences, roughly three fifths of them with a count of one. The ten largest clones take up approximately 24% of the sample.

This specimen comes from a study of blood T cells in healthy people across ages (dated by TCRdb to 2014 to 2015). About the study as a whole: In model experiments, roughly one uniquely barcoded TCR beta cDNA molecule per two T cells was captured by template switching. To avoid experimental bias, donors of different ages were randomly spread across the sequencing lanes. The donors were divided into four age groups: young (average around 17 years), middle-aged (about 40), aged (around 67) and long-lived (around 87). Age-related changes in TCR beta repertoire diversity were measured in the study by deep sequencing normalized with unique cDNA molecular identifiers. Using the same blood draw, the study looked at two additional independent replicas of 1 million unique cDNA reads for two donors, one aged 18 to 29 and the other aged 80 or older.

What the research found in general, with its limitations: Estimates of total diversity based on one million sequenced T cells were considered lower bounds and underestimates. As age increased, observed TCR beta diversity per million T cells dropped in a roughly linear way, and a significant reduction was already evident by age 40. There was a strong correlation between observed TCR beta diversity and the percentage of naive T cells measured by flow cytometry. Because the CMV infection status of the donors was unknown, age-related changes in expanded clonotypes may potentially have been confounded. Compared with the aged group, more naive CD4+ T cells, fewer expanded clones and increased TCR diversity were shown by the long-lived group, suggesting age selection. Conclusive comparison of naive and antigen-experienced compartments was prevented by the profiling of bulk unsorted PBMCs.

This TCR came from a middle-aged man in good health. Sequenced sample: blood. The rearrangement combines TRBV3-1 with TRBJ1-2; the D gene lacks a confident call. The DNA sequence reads TGTGCCAGCAGCCAAGGCCGGGTGTACCGGGGATACACCTTC. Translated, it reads CASSQGRVYRGYTF.